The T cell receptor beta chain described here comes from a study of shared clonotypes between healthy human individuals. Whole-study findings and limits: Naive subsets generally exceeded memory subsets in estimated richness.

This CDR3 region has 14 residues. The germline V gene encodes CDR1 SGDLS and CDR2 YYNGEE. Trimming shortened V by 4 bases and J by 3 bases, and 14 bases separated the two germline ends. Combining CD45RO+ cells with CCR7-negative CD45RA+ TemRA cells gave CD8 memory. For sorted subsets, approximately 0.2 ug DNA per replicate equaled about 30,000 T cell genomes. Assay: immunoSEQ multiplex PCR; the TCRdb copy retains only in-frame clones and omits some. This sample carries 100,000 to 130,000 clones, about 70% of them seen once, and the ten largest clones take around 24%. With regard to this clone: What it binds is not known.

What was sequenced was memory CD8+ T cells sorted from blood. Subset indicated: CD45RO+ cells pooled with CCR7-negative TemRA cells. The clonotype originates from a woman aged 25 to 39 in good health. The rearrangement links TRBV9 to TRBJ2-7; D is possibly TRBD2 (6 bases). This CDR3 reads CASSLGGTYYEQYF. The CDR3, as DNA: TGTGCCAGCAGCCTGGGGGGAACCTACTACGAGCAGTACTTC. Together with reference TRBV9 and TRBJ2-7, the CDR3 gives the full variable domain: DSGVTQTPKHLITATGQRVTLRCSPRSGDLSVYWYQQSLDQGLQFLIQYYNGEERAKGNILERFSAQQFPDLHSELNLSSLELGDSALYFCASSLGGTYYEQYFGPGTRLTVT.